A selection of T cell receptor beta chains follows, all from one sample in a study of blood T cell repertoires in COVID-19. The method was immunoSEQ multiplex PCR; TCRdb's version includes in-frame clones alone and lacks a portion of them. The sample lists over 200,000 clones, about four fifths occurring once. The sequenced material came from peripheral blood. Receptor source: a woman aged 40 to 55 with active or convalescent COVID-19. Both conserved end residues are part of each CDR3. The order of the fields is J gene, V gene, clone size, D gene, CDR3 DNA, CDR3 protein. D genes are given only for firm matches. A clone size is listed for some rows: how often the clone was seen (once, few, many), or a class if it is expanded.

TRBJ1-6,TRBV3-1/TRBV3-2,.,.,TGTGCCAGCAGCCAAGAACCCGGGAGGAATTCACCCCTCCACTTT,CASSQEPGRNSPLHF
TRBJ2-1,TRBV24-1,.,TRBD1,TGTGCCACCAGTTCGGACAGGTTGGCCTACAATGAGCAGTTCTTC,CATSSDRLAYNEQFF
TRBJ2-7,TRBV3-1/TRBV3-2,few,.,TGTGCCAGCAGCCAGGGCCCCTCTTCAGGCGAGCAGTACTTC,CASSQGPSSGEQYF
TRBJ1-1,TRBV11-2,few,.,TGTGCCAGCAGCTTGAACAGGGCGAACACTGAAGCTTTCTTT,CASSLNRANTEAFF
TRBJ2-3,TRBV7-9,.,TRBD1,TGTGCCAGCAGTTCCGGGACAGTAAACACAGATACGCAGTATTTT,CASSSGTVNTDTQYF
TRBJ2-1,TRBV12-3/TRBV12-4,.,TRBD1,TGTGCCAGCAGTGCAGGGGGTGGTGAGCAGTTCTTC,CASSAGGGEQFF
TRBJ2-7,TRBV14,few,TRBD2,TGTGCCAGCAGCCAGGCCGGCGGGGGAGCCTACGAGCAGTACTTC,CASSQAGGGAYEQYF
TRBJ2-5,TRBV2,.,TRBD1,TGTGCCAGCAACCGGGACAGCCAAGAGACCCAGTACTTC,CASNRDSQETQYF
TRBJ2-1,TRBV7-3,.,.,TGTGCCAGTTCTTCCTTCGGCAATGAGCAGTTCTTC,CASSSFGNEQFF
TRBJ1-2,TRBV2,.,TRBD1,TGTGCCAGCAGTGATTTTTGGACAGGGAATGGCTACACCTTC,CASSDFWTGNGYTF
TRBJ1-5,TRBV29-1,.,.,TGCAGCGTTTCTCAGGGGTTTTTGGGCAATCAGCCCCAGCATTTT,CSVSQGFLGNQPQHF
TRBJ2-1,TRBV11-3,.,TRBD2,TGTGCCAGCAGCTTATCTTCAGGCGGGAGATACTACAATGAGCAGTTCTTC,CASSLSSGGRYYNEQFF
TRBJ1-3,TRBV24-1,.,.,TGTGCCACCAGTGATCCCGCTAGAGGCACCATATATTTT,CATSDPARGTIYF
TRBJ1-3,TRBV11-2,.,.,TGTGCCAGCAGCTTAGGACGGGTCTCTGGAAACACCATATATTTT,CASSLGRVSGNTIYF
TRBJ1-6,TRBV5-4,.,TRBD1,TGTGCCAGCAGCTTAACGGGACAGGGATCGCCCCTCCACTTT,CASSLTGQGSPLHF
TRBJ2-3,TRBV5-4,.,TRBD2,TGTGCCAGCAGCGTTCCTAGCGGAACTAGCACAGATACGCAGTATTTT,CASSVPSGTSTDTQYF
TRBJ2-1,TRBV7-3,.,.,TGTGCCAGCAGCTCCCGGTCGGGGAGCAATGAGCAGTTCTTC,CASSSRSGSNEQFF
TRBJ2-3,TRBV7-2,.,TRBD2,TGTGCCAGCAGCTTAGCCGGGACTAGCGGGGGGCCGGGATATTTT,CASSLAGTSGGPGYF
TRBJ2-2,TRBV18,once,.,TGTGCCAGCTCACCGCGTCGGACAGATGGGGAGCTGTTTTTT,CASSPRRTDGELFF
TRBJ1-1,TRBV6-2/TRBV6-3,once,TRBD1,TGTGCCAGCAGTGACAACCAGGGGGCGGAGGGAGCTTTCTTT,CASSDNQGAEGAFF
TRBJ2-1,TRBV9,.,TRBD2,TGTGCCAGCAGCCCACAACCGGGACTAGCGGGAGATGAGCAGTTCTTC,CASSPQPGLAGDEQFF
TRBJ1-5,TRBV19,.,.,TGTGCCAGTAGTATAGATCGCAGGCCGTCGAATCAGCCCCAGCATTTT,CASSIDRRPSNQPQHF
TRBJ2-7,TRBV7-9,.,.,TGTGCCAGCAGCTTCCGGGACATCTCCTACGAGCAGTACTTC,CASSFRDISYEQYF
TRBJ2-3,TRBV7-2,.,.,TGTGCCAGCAGCTACCTCAGCGGGACGGGGGGCCCGACCACAGATACGCAGTATTTT,CASSYLSGTGGPTTDTQYF
TRBJ1-5,TRBV6-5,.,.,TGTGCCAGCACCGTAAGGGCGACAGCGAATCAGCCCCAGCATTTT,CASTVRATANQPQHF
TRBJ1-3,TRBV28,few,.,TGTGCCAGCAGCTCGGACAGACGATATGGAAACACCATATATTTT,CASSSDRRYGNTIYF
TRBJ1-5,TRBV7-8,.,TRBD1,TGTGCCACCACAGGGGGCGCCGGAAATCAGCCCCAGCATTTT,CATTGGAGNQPQHF
TRBJ1-4,TRBV25-1,once,.,TGTGCCAGCACTCTCGGGGGACGGGGGGAAAAACTGTTTTTT,CASTLGGRGEKLFF
TRBJ2-2,TRBV24-1,.,TRBD1,TGTGCCACCAGTGGTCCGGCCGGACAGGTTGGAACCGGGGAGCTGTTTTTT,CATSGPAGQVGTGELFF
TRBJ1-5,TRBV19,.,.,TGTGCCAGTAGTATAGGGAGACAGTCTAGCAATCAGCCCCAGCATTTT,CASSIGRQSSNQPQHF
TRBJ2-1,TRBV24-1,few,TRBD2,TGTGCCACCACGGCGACTAGCGGCAAGCAGTTCTTC,CATTATSGKQFF
TRBJ1-2,TRBV5-1,.,.,TGCGCCAGCAGCTTGGAAACAGGGAGGGATGGCTACACCTTC,CASSLETGRDGYTF
TRBJ1-1,TRBV7-6,once,.,TGTGCCAGCAGCTTAGAAGGGGGAAAAGCTTTCTTT,CASSLEGGKAFF
TRBJ2-7,TRBV5-1,.,.,TGCGCCAGCAGCTTCGACGGGGGAGGCTTCACCGAGCAGTACTTC,CASSFDGGGFTEQYF
TRBJ1-4,TRBV29-1,.,.,TGCAGCGTTGTGGGAATGGGGGGGAATAATGAAAAACTGTTTTTT,CSVVGMGGNNEKLFF
TRBJ2-7,TRBV9,few,.,TGTGCCAGCGGACCTCAGGGATATCACTACGAGCAGTACTTC,CASGPQGYHYEQYF
TRBJ1-1,TRBV30,.,.,TGTGCCTGGAGTCTGCGGCGCGACACTGAAGCTTTCTTT,CAWSLRRDTEAFF
TRBJ2-5,TRBV5-1,.,TRBD1,TGCGCCAGCAGAACGACCGGGACAGGGTTGGAGACCCAGTACTTC,CASRTTGTGLETQYF
TRBJ2-7,TRBV6-2/TRBV6-3,.,TRBD2,TGTGCCAGCAGTTATAGCGGGAATCCCTACGAGCAGTACTTC,CASSYSGNPYEQYF
TRBJ1-2,TRBV27,few,.,TGTGCCAGCAGTTTAAAACAGGGTGGGAACTATGGCTACACCTTC,CASSLKQGGNYGYTF
TRBJ2-5,TRBV9,.,.,TGTGCCAGCAGCGTAGAGGCTCTAGCGACCCAGTACTTC,CASSVEALATQYF
TRBJ2-1,TRBV6-2/TRBV6-3,.,TRBD2,TGTGCCAGCAGCCGTCCCGGGACTAGCGGCTACAATGAGCAGTTCTTC,CASSRPGTSGYNEQFF
TRBJ1-1,TRBV5-8,.,TRBD1,TGTGCCAGCAGCTTGTTGCCCTCAGGGACAGGGATCGCTGAAGCTTTCTTT,CASSLLPSGTGIAEAFF
TRBJ2-5,TRBV19,.,TRBD2,TGTGCCAGTAGTAGTACTAGCGGGTCGCGCGAGACCCAGTACTTC,CASSSTSGSRETQYF
TRBJ2-3,TRBV30,.,.,TGTGCCTGGACTAGAGACTACATCACAGATACGCAGTATTTT,CAWTRDYITDTQYF
TRBJ2-1,TRBV27,.,TRBD2,TGTGCCAGCAGTTCGGTAGCGGGAGGGCCCCCCTACAATGAGCAGTTCTTC,CASSSVAGGPPYNEQFF
TRBJ2-1,TRBV19,.,TRBD2,TGTGCCAGTAGTATAGTCGGGGGGTCGACCTACAATGAGCAGTTCTTC,CASSIVGGSTYNEQFF
TRBJ2-3,TRBV9,.,.,TGTGCCAGCAGCATAATTGGGGCCCACTTGGATACGCAGTATTTT,CASSIIGAHLDTQYF
TRBJ2-1,TRBV24-1,.,TRBD1,TGTGCCACCCGACAGGGGGCCCTTAGCGATGAGCAGTTCTTC,CATRQGALSDEQFF
TRBJ1-4,TRBV12-3/TRBV12-4,once,.,TGTGCCAGCGGGGCGACTAATGAAAAACTGTTTTTT,CASGATNEKLFF
TRBJ1-6,TRBV11-2,.,.,TGTGCCAGCAGCTGGCGACAGGTTGAGTCACCCCTCCACTTT,CASSWRQVESPLHF
TRBJ2-6,TRBV30,.,TRBD1,TGTGCCTGGGACGATCGAGGGACAGGGCCAATCTCTGGGGCCAACGTCCTGACTTTC,CAWDDRGTGPISGANVLTF
TRBJ1-1,TRBV6-2/TRBV6-3,few,TRBD1,TGTGCCAGCAGCCAGGACAGGAAGAACACTGAAGCTTTCTTT,CASSQDRKNTEAFF
TRBJ2-1,TRBV7-2,once,TRBD2,TGTGCCAGCAGCTTGACTAGCGGTACCTACAATGAGCAGTTCTTC,CASSLTSGTYNEQFF
TRBJ2-2,TRBV7-3,.,.,TGTGCCAGCAGCCTCCGGGGGAGGGGGACCCTAACCGGGGAGCTGTTTTTT,CASSLRGRGTLTGELFF
TRBJ2-7,TRBV14,many,.,TGTGCCAGCAGCCAAGGGAGGGCCTACGAGCAGTACTTC,CASSQGRAYEQYF
TRBJ2-1,TRBV5-6,.,.,TGTGCCAGCAGCCCCTGGGGGCGGGTCTCCTACAATGAGCAGTTCTTC,CASSPWGRVSYNEQFF
TRBJ2-5,TRBV14,.,.,TGTGCCAGCACCACTACAGGGAACGGGGAGACCCAGTACTTC,CASTTTGNGETQYF